This passage covers 6 T cell receptor beta chains from one sample sequenced in a study of blood T cell repertoires in COVID-19. Method: immunoSEQ multiplex PCR; TCRdb's copy keeps in-frame clones and lacks some. The table includes over 400,000 clones, 75% to 90% detected once. The specimen sequenced was peripheral blood. These receptors all stem from a woman under 40 with active or convalescent COVID-19.

This chain joins TRBV6-5 and TRBJ1-1; 8 bases are a match to TRBD1. This CDR3 comprises 15 residues. Trimming removed 5 bases from V and 3 bases from J; junction bases left unmatched: 8. Germline CDR1 MNHEY, CDR2 SVGAGI. CDR3 bases: TGTGCCAGCAGTACCCACAGGGGGGGGGACACTGAAGCTTTCTTT. Translation: CASSTHRGGDTEAFF.

With respect to this clone: The same CDR3 is also encoded by other DNA sequences in this sample. The rearrangement links TRBV6-5 to TRBJ1-2, with 8 bases lining up with TRBD1. Looked up from germline, CDR1 is MNHEY and CDR2 is SVGAGI. With 6 bases clipped from V and 4 bases from J, the junction kept 4 bases outside the gene matches. The CDR3 loop spans 13 amino acids. CDR3 in amino acids: CASSADRGYGYTF. In DNA form, the CDR3 reads TGTGCCAGCAGCGCCGACAGGGGCTATGGCTACACCTTC.

The chain links TRBV19 to TRBJ1-1; 8 bases line up with TRBD1. The CDR3 extends over 15 amino acids. CDR1 and CDR2 from the germline V gene are LNHDA and SQIVND (reference sequence). The ends lost 6 bases at V and 5 bases at J; junction bases unmatched: 11. CDR3 bases: TGTGCCAGTAGGAAGACAGGGGATTATGGTACTGAAGCTTTCTTT. Its protein product is CASRKTGDYGTEAFF. The full variable domain, rest sourced from reference TRBV19 and TRBJ1-1, is DGGITQSPKYLFRKEGQNVTLSCEQNLNHDAMYWYRQDPGQGLRLIYYSQIVNDFQKGDIAEGYSVSREKKESFPLTVTSAQKNPTAFYLCASRKTGDYGTEAFFGQGTRLTVV.

In this sample, this clone turned up once. The gene calls are TRBV30 and TRBJ1-3; unclear D gene. The CDR3 length is 13 residues. V lost 0 bases and J 3 bases, leaving 6 bases between the germline ends. The germline CDR1 and CDR2 sequences are GTSNPN and SVGIG (reference sequence). CDR3 sequence: CAWSVRVGNTIYF. The DNA of the CDR3 is TGTGCCTGGAGTGTACGGGTTGGAAACACCATATATTTT.

The chain joins TRBV29-1 to TRBJ1-2, with D perhaps matching TRBD1 (6 bases). This CDR3 contains 11 residues. CDR1 and CDR2 from the germline V gene are SQVTM and ANQGSEA. The V end was cut by 4 bases, the J end by 13 bases, with 16 bases between. This CDR3 reads CSVVRDMHLTF. The CDR3 DNA is TGCAGCGTTGTAAGGGACATGCATCTCACCTTC.

The chain uses TRBV29-1 and TRBJ1-4, with 7 nucleotides matching TRBD1. V lost 7 bases, J lost 3 bases, and 8 bases stayed unmatched. CDR1 SQVTM and CDR2 ANQGSEA come from the germline V gene. The CDR3 loop spans 14 amino acids. CDR3 in amino acids: CSAATGAANEKLFF. Here the CDR3 DNA reads TGCAGCGCTGCAACAGGGGCTGCTAATGAAAAACTGTTTTTT.